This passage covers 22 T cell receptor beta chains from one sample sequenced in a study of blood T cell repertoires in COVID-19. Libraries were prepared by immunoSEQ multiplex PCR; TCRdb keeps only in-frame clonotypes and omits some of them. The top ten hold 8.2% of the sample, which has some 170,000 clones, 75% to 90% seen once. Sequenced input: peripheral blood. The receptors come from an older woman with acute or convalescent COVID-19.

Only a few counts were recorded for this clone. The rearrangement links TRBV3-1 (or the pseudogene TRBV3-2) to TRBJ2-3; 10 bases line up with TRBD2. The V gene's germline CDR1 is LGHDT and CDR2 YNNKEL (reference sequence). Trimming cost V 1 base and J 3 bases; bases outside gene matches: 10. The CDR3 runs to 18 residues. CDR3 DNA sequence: TGTGCCAGCAGCCAAGGTCCGGAGCGGGAGGGCCAGACAGATACGCAGTATTTT. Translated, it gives CASSQGPEREGQTDTQYF.

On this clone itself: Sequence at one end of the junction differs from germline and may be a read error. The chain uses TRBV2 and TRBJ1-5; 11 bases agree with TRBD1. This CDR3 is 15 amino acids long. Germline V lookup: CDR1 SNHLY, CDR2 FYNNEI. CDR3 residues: CASSPWTGGNQPQHF. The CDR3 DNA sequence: TGTGCCAGCAGCCCCTGGACAGGGGGCAACCAGCCCCAGCATTTT.

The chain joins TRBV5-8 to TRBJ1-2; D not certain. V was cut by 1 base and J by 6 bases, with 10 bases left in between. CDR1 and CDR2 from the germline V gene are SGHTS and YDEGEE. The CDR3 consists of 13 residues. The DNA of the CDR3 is TGTGCCAGCAGCTTGTCCCTCCGTGATGGCTACACCTTC. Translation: CASSLSLRDGYTF.

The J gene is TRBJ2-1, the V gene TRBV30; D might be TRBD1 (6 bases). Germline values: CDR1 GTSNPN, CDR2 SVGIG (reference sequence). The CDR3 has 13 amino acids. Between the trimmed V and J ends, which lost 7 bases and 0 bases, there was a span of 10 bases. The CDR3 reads CAYDRSSYNEQFF. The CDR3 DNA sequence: TGTGCCTATGACAGGAGCTCCTACAATGAGCAGTTCTTC.

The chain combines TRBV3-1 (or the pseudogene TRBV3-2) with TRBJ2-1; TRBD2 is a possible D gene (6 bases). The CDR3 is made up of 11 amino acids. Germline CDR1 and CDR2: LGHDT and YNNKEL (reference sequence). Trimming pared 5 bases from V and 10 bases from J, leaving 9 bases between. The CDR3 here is CASSSLAEQFF. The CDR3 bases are TGTGCCAGCAGCTCACTAGCCGAGCAGTTCTTC.

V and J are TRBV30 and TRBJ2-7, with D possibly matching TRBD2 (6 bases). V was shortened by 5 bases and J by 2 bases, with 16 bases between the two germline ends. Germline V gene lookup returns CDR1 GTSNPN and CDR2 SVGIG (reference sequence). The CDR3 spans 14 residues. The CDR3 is CAWGGMAGTYEQYF. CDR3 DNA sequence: TGTGCCTGGGGGGGGATGGCAGGGACCTACGAGCAGTACTTC.

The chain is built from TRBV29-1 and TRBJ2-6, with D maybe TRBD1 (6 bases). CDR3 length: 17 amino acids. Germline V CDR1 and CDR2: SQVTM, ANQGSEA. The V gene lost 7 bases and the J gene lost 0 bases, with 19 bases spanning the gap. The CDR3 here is CSASNSDSLSGANVLTF. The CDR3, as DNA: TGCAGCGCCTCCAACTCGGACAGCCTCTCTGGGGCCAACGTCCTGACTTTC.

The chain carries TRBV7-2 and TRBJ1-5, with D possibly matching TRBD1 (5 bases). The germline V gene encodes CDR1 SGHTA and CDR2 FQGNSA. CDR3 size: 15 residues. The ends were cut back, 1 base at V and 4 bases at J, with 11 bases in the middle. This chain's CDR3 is CASSLETAPNQPQHF. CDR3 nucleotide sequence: TGTGCCAGCAGCTTAGAGACAGCCCCAAATCAGCCCCAGCATTTT.

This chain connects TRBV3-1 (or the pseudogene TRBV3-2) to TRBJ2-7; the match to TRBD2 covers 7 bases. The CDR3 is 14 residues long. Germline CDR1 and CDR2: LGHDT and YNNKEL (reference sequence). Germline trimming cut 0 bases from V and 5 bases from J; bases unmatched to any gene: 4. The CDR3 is CASSQELARHEQYF. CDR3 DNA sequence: TGTGCCAGCAGCCAAGAACTAGCGAGGCACGAGCAGTACTTC.

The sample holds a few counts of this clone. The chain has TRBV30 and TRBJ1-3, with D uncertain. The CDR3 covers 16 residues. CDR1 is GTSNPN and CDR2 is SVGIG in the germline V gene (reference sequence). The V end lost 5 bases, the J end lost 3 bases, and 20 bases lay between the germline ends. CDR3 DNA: TGTGCCTGGGGCCCCCCGGGAGCCGGGGTTGGAAACACCATATATTTT. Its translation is CAWGPPGAGVGNTIYF.

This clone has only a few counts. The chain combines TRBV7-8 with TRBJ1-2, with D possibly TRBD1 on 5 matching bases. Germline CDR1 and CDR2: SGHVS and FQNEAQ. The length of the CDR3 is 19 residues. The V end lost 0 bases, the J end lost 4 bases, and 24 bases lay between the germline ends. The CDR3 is CASSLAPGREASSFYGYTF. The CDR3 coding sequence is TGTGCCAGCAGCTTAGCGCCAGGCAGGGAGGCTTCGTCCTTCTATGGCTACACCTTC.

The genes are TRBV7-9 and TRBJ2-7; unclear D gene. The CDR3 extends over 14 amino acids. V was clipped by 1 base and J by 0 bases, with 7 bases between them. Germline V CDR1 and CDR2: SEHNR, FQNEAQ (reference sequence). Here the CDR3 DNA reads TGTGCCAGCAGCTTAGATTCTATCTCCTACGAGCAGTACTTC. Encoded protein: CASSLDSISYEQYF.

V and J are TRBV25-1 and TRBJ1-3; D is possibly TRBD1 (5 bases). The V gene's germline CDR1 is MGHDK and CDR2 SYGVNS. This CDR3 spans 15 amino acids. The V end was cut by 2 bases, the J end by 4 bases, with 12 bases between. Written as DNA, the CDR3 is TGTGCCAGCAGTGAAGGGGCTGTCGACGGAAACACCATATATTTT. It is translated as CASSEGAVDGNTIYF.

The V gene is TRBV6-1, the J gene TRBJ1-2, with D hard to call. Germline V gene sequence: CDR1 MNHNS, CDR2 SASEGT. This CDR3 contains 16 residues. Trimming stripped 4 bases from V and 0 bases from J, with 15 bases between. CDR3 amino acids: CASSVSTSPPNYGYTF. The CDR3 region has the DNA TGTGCCAGCAGTGTGTCAACTTCACCCCCTAACTATGGCTACACCTTC.

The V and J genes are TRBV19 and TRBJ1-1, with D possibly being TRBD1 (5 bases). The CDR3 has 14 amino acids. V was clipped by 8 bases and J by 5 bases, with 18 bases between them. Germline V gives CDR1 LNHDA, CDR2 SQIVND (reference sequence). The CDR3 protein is CASSPRGLLTEAFF. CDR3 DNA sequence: TGTGCCAGTTCCCCAAGGGGACTGTTAACTGAAGCTTTCTTT.

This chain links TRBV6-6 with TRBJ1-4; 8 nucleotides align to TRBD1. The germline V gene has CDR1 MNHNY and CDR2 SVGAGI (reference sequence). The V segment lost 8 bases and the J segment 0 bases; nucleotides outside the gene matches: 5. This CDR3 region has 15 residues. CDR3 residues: CASRGTGTTNEKLFF. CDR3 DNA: TGTGCCAGCCGGGGGACAGGCACAACTAATGAAAAACTGTTTTTT.

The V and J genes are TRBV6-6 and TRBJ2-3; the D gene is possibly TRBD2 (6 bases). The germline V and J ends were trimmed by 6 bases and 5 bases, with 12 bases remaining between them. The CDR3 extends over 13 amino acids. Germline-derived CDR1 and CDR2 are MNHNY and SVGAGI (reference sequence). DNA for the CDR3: TGTGCCAGCAGAACTCGAGCGGGAGATACGCAGTATTTT. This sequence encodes CASRTRAGDTQYF.

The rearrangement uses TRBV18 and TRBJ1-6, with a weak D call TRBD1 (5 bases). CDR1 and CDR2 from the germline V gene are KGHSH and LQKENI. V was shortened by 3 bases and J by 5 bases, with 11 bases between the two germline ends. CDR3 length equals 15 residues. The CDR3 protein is CASSPTTVDNSPLHF. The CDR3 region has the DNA TGTGCCAGCTCACCGACGACAGTCGATAATTCACCCCTCCACTTT.

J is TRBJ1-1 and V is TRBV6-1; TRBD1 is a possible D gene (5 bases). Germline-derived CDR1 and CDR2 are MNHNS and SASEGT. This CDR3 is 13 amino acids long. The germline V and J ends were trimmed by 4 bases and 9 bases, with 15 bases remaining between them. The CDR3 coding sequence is TGTGCCAGCAGTGTAGCAGGGACTCCGCAAGCTTTCTTT. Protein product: CASSVAGTPQAFF.

The CDR3 is CASTQGAAGNQPQHF. CDR3 nucleotide sequence: TGTGCCAGCACACAGGGAGCGGCGGGCAATCAGCCCCAGCATTTT. The rearrangement joins TRBV19 to TRBJ1-5; tentatively, D is TRBD1 (6 bases). With 9 bases removed from V and 2 bases from J, the gap between germline ends came to 17 bases. Germline lookup yields CDR1 LNHDA and CDR2 SQIVND (reference sequence). CDR3 size: 15 residues.

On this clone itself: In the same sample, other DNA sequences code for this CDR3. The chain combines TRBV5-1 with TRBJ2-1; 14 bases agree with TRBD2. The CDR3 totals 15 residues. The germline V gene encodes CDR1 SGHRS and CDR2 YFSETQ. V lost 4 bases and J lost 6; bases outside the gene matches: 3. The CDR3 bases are TGCGCCAGCAGCCGGACTAGCGGGAGGACCAATGAGCAGTTCTTC. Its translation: CASSRTSGRTNEQFF.

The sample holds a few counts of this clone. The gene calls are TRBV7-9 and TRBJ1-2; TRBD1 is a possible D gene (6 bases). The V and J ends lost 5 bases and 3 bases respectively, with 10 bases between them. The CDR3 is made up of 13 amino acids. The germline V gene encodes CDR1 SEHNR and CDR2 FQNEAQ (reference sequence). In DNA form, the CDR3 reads TGTGCCAGCAGCCCGGACAGCCACTATGGCTACACCTTC. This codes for CASSPDSHYGYTF.